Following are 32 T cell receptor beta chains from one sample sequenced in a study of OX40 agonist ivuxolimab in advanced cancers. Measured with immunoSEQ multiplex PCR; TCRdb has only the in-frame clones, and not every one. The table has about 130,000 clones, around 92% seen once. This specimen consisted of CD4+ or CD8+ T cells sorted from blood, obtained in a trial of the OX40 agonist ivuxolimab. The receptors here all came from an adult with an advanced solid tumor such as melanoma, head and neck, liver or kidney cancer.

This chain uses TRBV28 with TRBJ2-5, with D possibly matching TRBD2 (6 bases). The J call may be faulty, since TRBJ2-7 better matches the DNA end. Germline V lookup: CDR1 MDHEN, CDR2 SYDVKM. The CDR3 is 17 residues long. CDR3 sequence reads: CASSSPSRSGEPYEQYF. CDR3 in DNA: TGTGCCAGCAGTTCTCCATCCCGTTCGGGGGAACCATACGAGCAGTACTTC.

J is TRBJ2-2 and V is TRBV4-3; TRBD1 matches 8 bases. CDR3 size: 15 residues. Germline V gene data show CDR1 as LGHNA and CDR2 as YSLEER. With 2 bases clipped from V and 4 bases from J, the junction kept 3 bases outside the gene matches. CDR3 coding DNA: TGCGCCAGCAGCCAAAACAGGGGGAGCACCGGGGAGCTGTTTTTT. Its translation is CASSQNRGSTGELFF.

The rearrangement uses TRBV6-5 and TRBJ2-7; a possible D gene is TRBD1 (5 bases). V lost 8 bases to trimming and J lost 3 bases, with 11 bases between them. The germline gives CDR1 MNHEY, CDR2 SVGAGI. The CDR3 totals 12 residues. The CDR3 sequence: CASGQGGYEQYF. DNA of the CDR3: TGTGCCAGCGGCCAGGGCGGCTACGAGCAGTACTTC.

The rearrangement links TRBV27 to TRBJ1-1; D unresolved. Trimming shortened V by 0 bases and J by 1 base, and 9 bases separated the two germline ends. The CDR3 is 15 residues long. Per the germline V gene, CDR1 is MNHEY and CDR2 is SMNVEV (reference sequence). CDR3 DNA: TGTGCCAGCAGTTTATCGCCGGCGACGAACACTGAAGCTTTCTTT. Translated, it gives CASSLSPATNTEAFF.

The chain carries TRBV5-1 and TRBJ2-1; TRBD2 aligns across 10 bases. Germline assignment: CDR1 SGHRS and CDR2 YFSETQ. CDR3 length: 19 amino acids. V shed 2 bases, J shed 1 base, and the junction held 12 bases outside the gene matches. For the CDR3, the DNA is TGCGCCAGCAGCTTCCCGGAAGCGGGAGGGCCGGGGTCCTACAATGAGCAGTTCTTC. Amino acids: CASSFPEAGGPGSYNEQFF.

In nucleotides, the CDR3 is TGTGCCAGCTCACCACGCAAGGAGCCACCCCTCCACTTT. It specifies CASSPRKEPPLHF. The chain joins TRBV18 to TRBJ1-6, with D hard to call. Per germline, CDR1 KGHSH and CDR2 LQKENI. CDR3 length: 13 amino acids. V was clipped by 1 base and J by 11 bases, with 9 bases between them.

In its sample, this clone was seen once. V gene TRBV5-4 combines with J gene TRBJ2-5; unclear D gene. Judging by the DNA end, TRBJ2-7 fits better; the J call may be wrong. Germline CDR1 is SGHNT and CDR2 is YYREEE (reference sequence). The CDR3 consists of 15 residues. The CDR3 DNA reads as TGTGCCAGCAGCCGCGGTGCGGTACAGTCCTACGAGCAGTACTTC. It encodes CASSRGAVQSYEQYF.

The CDR3 sequence: CASSLANNYGYTF. CDR3 nucleotides: TGTGCCAGCAGTTTGGCCAATAACTATGGCTACACCTTC. This rearrangement joins TRBV11-2 to TRBJ1-2, with D unresolved. The V end lost 6 bases, the J end lost 1 base, and 9 bases lay between the germline ends. The CDR3 is made up of 13 amino acids. Per germline, CDR1 SGHAT and CDR2 FQNNGV.

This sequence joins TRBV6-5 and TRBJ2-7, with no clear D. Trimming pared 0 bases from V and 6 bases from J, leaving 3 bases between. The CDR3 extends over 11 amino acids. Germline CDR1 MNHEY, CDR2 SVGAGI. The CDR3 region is CASSYSSEQYF. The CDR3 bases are TGTGCCAGCAGTTACTCATCCGAGCAGTACTTC.

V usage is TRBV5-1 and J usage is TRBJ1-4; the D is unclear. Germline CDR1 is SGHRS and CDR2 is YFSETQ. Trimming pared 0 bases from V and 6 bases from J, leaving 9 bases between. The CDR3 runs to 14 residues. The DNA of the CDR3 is TGCGCCAGCAGCTTGGGCCAGACCCATGAAAAACTGTTTTTT. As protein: CASSLGQTHEKLFF.

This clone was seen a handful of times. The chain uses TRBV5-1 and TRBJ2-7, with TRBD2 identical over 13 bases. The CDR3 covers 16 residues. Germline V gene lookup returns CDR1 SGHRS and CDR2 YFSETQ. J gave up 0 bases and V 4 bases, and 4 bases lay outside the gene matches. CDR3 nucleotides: TGCGCCAGCAGCAACGGACTAGCGGGGGACTCCTACGAGCAGTACTTC. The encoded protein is CASSNGLAGDSYEQYF.

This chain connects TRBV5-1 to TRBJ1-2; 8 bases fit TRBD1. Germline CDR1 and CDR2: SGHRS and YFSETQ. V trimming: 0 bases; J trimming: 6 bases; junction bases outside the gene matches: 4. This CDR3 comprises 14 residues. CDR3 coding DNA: TGCGCCAGCAGCTTGGAGCAGGGGGCAGATGGCTACACCTTC. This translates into CASSLEQGADGYTF.

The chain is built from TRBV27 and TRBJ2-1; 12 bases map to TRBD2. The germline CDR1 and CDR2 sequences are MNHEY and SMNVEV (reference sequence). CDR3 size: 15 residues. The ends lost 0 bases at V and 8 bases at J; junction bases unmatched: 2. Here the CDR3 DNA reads TGTGCCAGCAGTTTATCGAGACTAGCGGGAGATGAGCAGTTCTTC. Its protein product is CASSLSRLAGDEQFF.

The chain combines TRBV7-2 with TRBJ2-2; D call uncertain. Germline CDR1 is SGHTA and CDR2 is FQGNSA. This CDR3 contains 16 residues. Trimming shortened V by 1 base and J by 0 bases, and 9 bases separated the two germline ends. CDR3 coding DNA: TGTGCCAGCAGCTTAGGACCGGATACGAACACCGGGGAGCTGTTTTTT. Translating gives CASSLGPDTNTGELFF.

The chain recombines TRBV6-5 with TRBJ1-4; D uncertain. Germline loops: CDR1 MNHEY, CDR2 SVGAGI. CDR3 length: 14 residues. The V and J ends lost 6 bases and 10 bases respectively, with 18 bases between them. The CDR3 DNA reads TGTGCCAGCAGCCTAAGTCCCTCCGCGGTAAAACTGTTTTTT. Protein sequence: CASSLSPSAVKLFF.

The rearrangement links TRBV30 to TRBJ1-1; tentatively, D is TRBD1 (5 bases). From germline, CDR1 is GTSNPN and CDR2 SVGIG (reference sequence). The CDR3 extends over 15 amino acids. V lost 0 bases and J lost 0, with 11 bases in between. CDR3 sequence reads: CAWSVLEGLNTEAFF. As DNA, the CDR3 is TGTGCCTGGAGTGTACTCGAGGGGCTGAACACTGAAGCTTTCTTT.

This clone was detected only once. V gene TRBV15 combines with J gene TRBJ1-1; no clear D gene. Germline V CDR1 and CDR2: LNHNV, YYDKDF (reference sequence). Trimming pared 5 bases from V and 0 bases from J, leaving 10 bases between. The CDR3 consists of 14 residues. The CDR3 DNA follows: TGTGCCACCAGCCCCTGGACCCTGAACACTGAAGCTTTCTTT. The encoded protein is CATSPWTLNTEAFF.

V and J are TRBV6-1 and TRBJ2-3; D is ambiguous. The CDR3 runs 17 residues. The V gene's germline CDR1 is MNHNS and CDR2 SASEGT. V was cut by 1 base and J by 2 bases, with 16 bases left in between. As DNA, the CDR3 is TGTGCCAGCAGTGAAGGGGTAAGGTCCTCGGCCACAGATACGCAGTATTTT. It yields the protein CASSEGVRSSATDTQYF.

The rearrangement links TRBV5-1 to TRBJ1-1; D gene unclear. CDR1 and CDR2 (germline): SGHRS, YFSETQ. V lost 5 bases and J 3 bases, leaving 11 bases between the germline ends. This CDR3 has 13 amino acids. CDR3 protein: CASSNILDTEAFF. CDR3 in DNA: TGCGCCAGCAGTAACATATTAGACACTGAAGCTTTCTTT.

Here the CDR3 DNA reads TGCGCCAGCAGCCAAGAAGGCCCTACTAGCGGGAGGGCCGGCCCCCACGAGCAGTACTTC. Its translation is CASSQEGPTSGRAGPHEQYF. The chain has TRBV4-3 and TRBJ2-5, with TRBD2 matching 13 bases. The tail of the sequence fits TRBJ2-7 better, so the J call may be wrong. Germline V lookup: CDR1 LGHNA, CDR2 YSLEER. There are 20 residues in the CDR3.

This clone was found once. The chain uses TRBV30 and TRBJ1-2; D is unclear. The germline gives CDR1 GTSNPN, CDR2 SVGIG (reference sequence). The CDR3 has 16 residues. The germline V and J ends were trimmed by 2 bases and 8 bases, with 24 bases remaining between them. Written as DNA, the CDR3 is TGTGCCTGGAGTCCCCGACTTGGGGAGGATGGGGAGGGCTACACCTTC. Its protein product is CAWSPRLGEDGEGYTF.

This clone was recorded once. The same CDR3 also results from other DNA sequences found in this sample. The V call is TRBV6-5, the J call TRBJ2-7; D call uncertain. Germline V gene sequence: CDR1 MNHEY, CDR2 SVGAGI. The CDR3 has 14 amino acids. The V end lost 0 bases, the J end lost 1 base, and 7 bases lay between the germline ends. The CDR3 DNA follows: TGTGCCAGCAGTTACTCCCCCGGGTCCTACGAGCAGTACTTC. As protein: CASSYSPGSYEQYF.

DNA of the CDR3: TGTGCCTGGAGTCCCGCTTTTGGCTACACCTTC. It yields the protein CAWSPAFGYTF. The chain recombines TRBV30 with TRBJ1-2; D unresolved. Looked up from germline, CDR1 is GTSNPN and CDR2 is SVGIG (reference sequence). Trimming left V 2 bases short and J 7 bases short, with 8 bases between. This CDR3 comprises 11 residues.

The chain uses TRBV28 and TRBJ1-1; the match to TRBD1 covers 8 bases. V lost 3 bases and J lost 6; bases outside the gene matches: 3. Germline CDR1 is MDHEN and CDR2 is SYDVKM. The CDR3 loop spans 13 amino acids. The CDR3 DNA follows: TGTGCCAGCAGTTTCGGACAGGGACCTGAAGCTTTCTTT. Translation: CASSFGQGPEAFF.

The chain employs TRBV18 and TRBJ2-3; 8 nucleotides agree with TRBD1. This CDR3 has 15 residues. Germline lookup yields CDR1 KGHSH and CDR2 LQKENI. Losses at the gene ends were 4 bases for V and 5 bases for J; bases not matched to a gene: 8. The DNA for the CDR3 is TGTGCCAGCTCACTGGACAGGGCGCTTGGAGATACGCAGTATTTT. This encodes CASSLDRALGDTQYF.

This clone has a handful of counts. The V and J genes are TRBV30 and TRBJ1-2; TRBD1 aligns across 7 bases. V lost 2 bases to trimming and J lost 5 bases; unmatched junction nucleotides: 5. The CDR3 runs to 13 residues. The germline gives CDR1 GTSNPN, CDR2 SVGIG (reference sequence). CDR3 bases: TGTGCCTGGAGTCGGCAGGGACAGTATGGCTACACCTTC. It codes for CAWSRQGQYGYTF.

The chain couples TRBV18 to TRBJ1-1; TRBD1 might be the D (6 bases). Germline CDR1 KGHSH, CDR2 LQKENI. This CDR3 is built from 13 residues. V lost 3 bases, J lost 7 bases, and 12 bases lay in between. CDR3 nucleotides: TGTGCCAGCTCACCCGATGGACAGATTGAAGCTTTCTTT. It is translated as CASSPDGQIEAFF.

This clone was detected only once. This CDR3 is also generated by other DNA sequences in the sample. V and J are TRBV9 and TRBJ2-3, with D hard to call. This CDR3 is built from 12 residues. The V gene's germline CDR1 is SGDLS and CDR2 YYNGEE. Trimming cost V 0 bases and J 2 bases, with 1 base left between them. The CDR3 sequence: CASSVATDTQYF. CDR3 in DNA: TGTGCCAGCAGCGTAGCCACAGATACGCAGTATTTT.

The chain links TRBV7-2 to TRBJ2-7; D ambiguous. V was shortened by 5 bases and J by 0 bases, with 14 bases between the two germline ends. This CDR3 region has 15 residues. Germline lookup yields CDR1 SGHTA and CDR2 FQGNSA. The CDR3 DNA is TGTGCCAGCAGCCCGGGCGGCATCCCCTCCTACGAGCAGTACTTC. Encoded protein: CASSPGGIPSYEQYF.

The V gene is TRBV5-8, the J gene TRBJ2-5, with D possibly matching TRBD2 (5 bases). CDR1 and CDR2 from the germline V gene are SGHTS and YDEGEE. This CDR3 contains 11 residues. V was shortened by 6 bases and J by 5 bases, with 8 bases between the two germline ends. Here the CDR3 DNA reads TGTGCCAGCAAAAGGGAGGAGACCCAGTACTTC. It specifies CASKREETQYF.

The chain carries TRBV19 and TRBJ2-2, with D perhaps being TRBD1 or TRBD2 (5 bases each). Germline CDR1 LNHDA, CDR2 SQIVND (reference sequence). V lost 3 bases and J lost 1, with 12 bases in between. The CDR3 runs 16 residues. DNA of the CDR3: TGTGCCAGTAGTATTCCGGGACGCTTGAACACCGGGGAGCTGTTTTTT. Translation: CASSIPGRLNTGELFF.

The CDR3 DNA sequence: TGCGCCAGCAGCCAGGGGATTCGGTCTCAGCCCCAGCATTTT. It codes for CASSQGIRSQPQHF. This chain joins TRBV10-2 and TRBJ1-5; the D gene is possibly TRBD1 (6 bases). Germline loops: CDR1 WSHSY, CDR2 SAAADI. Trimming took 6 bases from V and 6 from J, leaving 15 bases between them. CDR3 length equals 14 residues.